The 18 T cell receptor beta chains below all came from one sample that was sequenced in a study of T cell changes during pregnancy in multiple sclerosis. Some clones are missing from TCRdb's copy, which holds only in-frame ones; the method was immunoSEQ multiplex PCR. The table lists over 80,000 clones, about nine tenths of them singletons. This sample comprised peripheral blood, obtained in the second trimester of pregnancy. These receptors were collected from a female donor in good health, enrolled as a control in a pregnancy study.

The J gene is TRBJ2-7, the V gene TRBV30, with 9 bases lining up with TRBD1. After removal of 5 bases from V and 3 bases from J, the junction contained 8 bases not matched to a gene. Germline values: CDR1 GTSNPN, CDR2 SVGIG (reference sequence). This CDR3 comprises 14 residues. The CDR3 DNA sequence: TGTGCCTGGGGAACGGGACAGGGCTACTACGAGCAGTACTTC. It codes for CAWGTGQGYYEQYF.

V is TRBV5-5 and J is TRBJ2-6; D is uncertain. The CDR3 has 17 amino acids. From germline, CDR1 is SGHKS and CDR2 YYEKEE (reference sequence). Trimming cost V 3 bases and J 1 base, with 14 bases left between them. The CDR3 DNA reads as TGTGCCAGCAGCTCTGTTCCTGAGAATTCTGGGGCCAACGTCCTGACTTTC. Its translation is CASSSVPENSGANVLTF. Full variable domain (remainder filled in from reference TRBV5-5 and TRBJ2-6): DAGVTQSPTHLIKTRGQQVTLRCSPISGHKSVSWYQQVLGQGPQFIFQYYEKEERGRGNFPDRFSARQFPNYSSELNVNALLLGDSALYLCASSSVPENSGANVLTFGAGSRLTVL.

V and J are TRBV7-2 and TRBJ1-2, with D unresolved. In germline, CDR1 is SGHTA, CDR2 FQGNSA. The CDR3 contains 13 residues. The ends were cut back, 2 bases at V and 3 bases at J, with 7 bases in the middle. This chain's CDR3 is CASSLNGDYGYTF. As DNA, the CDR3 is TGTGCCAGCAGCTTAAACGGGGACTATGGCTACACCTTC.

This chain uses TRBV2 with TRBJ2-1, with 10 bases that match TRBD2. The CDR3 is 13 amino acids. The germline V gene encodes CDR1 SNHLY and CDR2 FYNNEI. J lost 9 bases, V lost 10 bases, and 9 bases had no gene match. CDR3 nucleotide sequence: TGTGCCATCCCGCTAGCGGGGGTACGTGAGCAGTTCTTC. Translation gives CAIPLAGVREQFF. Drawing the rest from reference TRBV2 and TRBJ2-1, the complete variable domain is EPEVTQTPSHQVTQMGQEVILRCVPISNHLYFYWYRQILGQKVEFLVSFYNNEISEKSEIFDDQFSVERPDGSNFTLKIRSTKLEDSAMYFCAIPLAGVREQFFGPGTRLTVL.

This clone was counted between two and nine times. The chain has TRBV6-4 and TRBJ1-5; 9 bases are a match to TRBD1. V was clipped by 3 bases and J by 6 bases; unmatched bases: 3. The CDR3 runs 14 residues. In germline, CDR1 is MRHNA, CDR2 SNTAGT. CDR3: CASSETGGTQPQHF. The CDR3 coding sequence is TGTGCCAGCAGTGAGACAGGGGGTACTCAGCCCCAGCATTTT.

V gene TRBV2 combines with J gene TRBJ1-5; D perhaps matches TRBD1 (6 bases). V shed 6 bases and J shed 4 bases, with 13 bases lying between them. The germline gives CDR1 SNHLY, CDR2 FYNNEI. The CDR3 contains 14 residues. The chain's CDR3 is CASSSGQGNQPQHF. DNA of the CDR3: TGTGCCAGCAGCTCGGGACAAGGGAATCAGCCCCAGCATTTT.

This chain links TRBV7-7 with TRBJ2-5; 7 nucleotides match TRBD2. The germline gives CDR1 SSHAT, CDR2 FNYEAQ (reference sequence). The J segment lost 5 bases and the V segment lost 5 bases, leaving 8 bases of the junction unmatched. The CDR3 contains 14 residues. The DNA of the CDR3 is TGTGCCAGCAGCCGAGGATCCGGGGGGGAGACCCAGTACTTC. Encoded protein: CASSRGSGGETQYF.

The rearrangement joins TRBV19 to TRBJ1-2; D remains ambiguous. Deletions cut 6 bases from V and 8 bases from J, with 16 bases between. CDR3 size: 13 residues. CDR1 LNHDA and CDR2 SQIVND come from the germline V gene (reference sequence). The CDR3 loop is CASSPLQYMGYTF. The CDR3 nucleotides read TGTGCCAGTAGCCCCCTCCAATACATGGGCTACACCTTC.

The chain joins TRBV25-1 to TRBJ1-3; TRBD1 matches 9 bases. This CDR3 spans 15 amino acids. Trimming removed 2 bases from V and 4 bases from J; junction bases left unmatched: 3. Germline CDR1 MGHDK, CDR2 SYGVNS. The CDR3 region is CASSELGTGGNTIYF. The CDR3 nucleotides read TGTGCCAGCAGTGAACTGGGGACAGGGGGAAACACCATATATTTT.

This chain uses TRBV2 with TRBJ2-5; D ambiguous. V lost 5 bases and J 5 bases, leaving 6 bases between the germline ends. The CDR3 sequence is 11 residues long. Germline V gives CDR1 SNHLY, CDR2 FYNNEI. This CDR3 is CASSLSETQYF. DNA of the CDR3: TGTGCCAGCAGTCTGAGCGAGACCCAGTACTTC.

The V call is TRBV6-1, the J call TRBJ2-7; TRBD2 agrees at 12 bases. From germline, CDR1 is MNHNS and CDR2 SASEGT. Unmatched junction bases numbered 7, after V lost 6 bases and J lost 4 bases. This CDR3 comprises 15 residues. The CDR3 DNA follows: TGTGCCAGCAGCCCCGGACTAGCGGGGATTTACGAGCAGTACTTC. Translating gives CASSPGLAGIYEQYF.

V gene TRBV27 combines with J gene TRBJ2-7; TRBD2 agrees at 11 bases. CDR1 is MNHEY, CDR2 SMNVEV, per germline (reference sequence). This CDR3 has 15 amino acids. V shed 6 bases, J shed 3 bases, and the junction held 7 bases outside the gene matches. The CDR3 DNA follows: TGTGCCAGCAGCCCCGGACTAGCGGGTTTCTACGAGCAGTACTTC. This translates into CASSPGLAGFYEQYF.

The chain links TRBV7-2 to TRBJ2-7; TRBD1 might be the D (7 bases). This CDR3 has 16 amino acids. The V gene's germline CDR1 is SGHTA and CDR2 FQGNSA. V was clipped by 6 bases and J by 3 bases, with 21 bases between them. The CDR3 DNA is TGTGCCAGCAGTTTCACCGCGGGACAGAAGATCTACGAGCAGTACTTC. Encoded protein: CASSFTAGQKIYEQYF.

The gene calls are TRBV18 and TRBJ1-5; D perhaps matches TRBD1 (6 bases). Germline CDR1 KGHSH, CDR2 LQKENI. This CDR3 has 15 residues. With 2 bases removed from V and 2 bases from J, the gap between germline ends came to 10 bases. For the CDR3, the DNA is TGTGCCAGCTCACCAGTATCAGGGGGCAATCAGCCCCAGCATTTT. Translating gives CASSPVSGGNQPQHF.

This clone was seen a few times. The V gene is TRBV19, the J gene TRBJ1-1; tentative D call: TRBD1 (5 bases). The CDR3 covers 13 residues. V was shortened by 1 base and J by 6 bases, with 9 bases between the two germline ends. Germline CDR1 is LNHDA and CDR2 is SQIVND (reference sequence). The CDR3 here is CASSIGSGAEAFF. The CDR3 DNA is TGTGCCAGTAGTATAGGGTCGGGGGCTGAAGCTTTCTTT.

This rearrangement joins TRBV6-6 to TRBJ2-5; 7 positions match TRBD2. TRBJ2-7 matches the DNA end more closely, so the J call is doubtful. The CDR3 totals 15 residues. Per the germline V gene, CDR1 is MNHNY and CDR2 is SVGAGI (reference sequence). DNA of the CDR3: TGTGCCAGCCATCACGGGGTCCAGGGAGGGAACGAGCAGTACTTC. Protein: CASHHGVQGGNEQYF.

The chain couples TRBV28 to TRBJ1-5; the D gene is possibly TRBD1 (5 bases). Germline V gene sequence: CDR1 MDHEN, CDR2 SYDVKM. Trimming removed 5 bases at V and 7 bases at J, with 15 bases between. The CDR3 runs to 14 residues. CDR3 protein: CASSLGTRGQPQHF. For the CDR3, the DNA is TGTGCCAGCAGTCTCGGGACTCGGGGGCAGCCCCAGCATTTT.

This sequence joins TRBV7-2 and TRBJ1-2; 8 bases align to TRBD1. J lost 7 bases, V lost 3 bases, and 10 bases had no gene match. The CDR3 loop spans 15 amino acids. In germline, CDR1 is SGHTA, CDR2 FQGNSA. CDR3 DNA sequence: TGTGCCAGCAGCTTCAGCCCCAGGGGGCTTTTTGGCTACACCTTC. Translation: CASSFSPRGLFGYTF.